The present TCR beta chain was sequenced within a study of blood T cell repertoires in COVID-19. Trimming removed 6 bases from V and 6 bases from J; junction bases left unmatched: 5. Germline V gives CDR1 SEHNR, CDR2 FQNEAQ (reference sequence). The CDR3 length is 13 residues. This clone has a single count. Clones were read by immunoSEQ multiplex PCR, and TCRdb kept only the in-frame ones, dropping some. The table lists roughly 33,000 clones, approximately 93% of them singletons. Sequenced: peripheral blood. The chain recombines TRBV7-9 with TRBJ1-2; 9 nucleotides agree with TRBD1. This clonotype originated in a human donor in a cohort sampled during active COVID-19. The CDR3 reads CASRLGQGNGYTF. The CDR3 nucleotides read TGTGCCAGCAGGTTGGGACAGGGCAATGGCTACACCTTC.